A single sample gave rise to the 23 T cell receptor beta chains below, sequenced in a study of Ad26.COV2.S vaccination and SARS-CoV-2 variants. Here immunoSEQ multiplex PCR was the method, and the copy in TCRdb shows in-frame clones only, minus some. Here the sample spans roughly 380,000 clones, about 92% being singletons. Sequencing used peripheral blood, obtained after recovery from COVID-19. The receptors come from a human donor who had recovered from COVID-19.

The CDR3, as DNA: TGCGCCAGCAGCCAAGTGCAGGGAAGAGATAAAGCTTTCTTT. It yields the protein CASSQVQGRDKAFF. The chain uses TRBV4-3 and TRBJ1-1, with D tentatively TRBD1 (5 bases). The germline CDR1 and CDR2 sequences are LGHNA and YSLEER. The CDR3 runs to 14 residues. The V gene lost 1 base and the J gene lost 9 bases, with 15 bases spanning the gap.

This chain joins TRBV18 and TRBJ1-1; 12 bases map to TRBD1. From germline, CDR1 is KGHSH and CDR2 LQKENI. The ends lost 5 bases at V and 2 bases at J; junction bases unmatched: 9. The CDR3 spans 17 residues. The CDR3 nucleotides are TGTGCCAGCTCATCCCAAGGGGACAGGGGGCGAAACACTGAAGCTTTCTTT. Protein sequence: CASSSQGDRGRNTEAFF. The full variable domain, completed using reference TRBV18 and TRBJ1-1, is NAGVMQNPRHLVRRRGQEARLRCSPMKGHSHVYWYRQLPEEGLKFMVYLQKENIIDESGMPKERFSAEFPKEGPSILRIQQVVRGDSAAYFCASSSQGDRGRNTEAFFGQGTRLTVV.

This clone appeared once. V usage is TRBV3-1 (or the pseudogene TRBV3-2) and J usage is TRBJ2-5, with 9 bases that match TRBD2. CDR1 is LGHDT and CDR2 is YNNKEL in the germline V gene (reference sequence). V lost 2 bases, J lost 2 bases, and 3 bases stayed unmatched. There are 15 residues in the CDR3. CDR3 nucleotide sequence: TGTGCCAGCAGCCAACGCGGGGGGGTACAAGAGACCCAGTACTTC. Translated, it gives CASSQRGGVQETQYF.

V usage is TRBV5-1 and J usage is TRBJ2-1; 9 nucleotides agree with TRBD1. Germline V gene data show CDR1 as SGHRS and CDR2 as YFSETQ. The V segment lost 4 bases and the J segment 7 bases; nucleotides outside the gene matches: 12. The CDR3 has 16 amino acids. CDR3 amino acids: CASSAVPGQGWNEQFF. The DNA for the CDR3 is TGCGCCAGCAGCGCAGTACCGGGACAGGGTTGGAATGAGCAGTTCTTC.

CDR3 nucleotides: TGTGCCAGCAGCTTAGGATTGAACACTGAAGCTTTCTTT. Its protein product is CASSLGLNTEAFF. The chain combines TRBV13 with TRBJ1-1; D is ambiguous. Germline V gives CDR1 PRHDT, CDR2 FYEKMQ (reference sequence). The CDR3 is made up of 13 amino acids. Trimming took off 0 bases at V and 0 bases at J, with 2 bases between the two ends.

The chain links TRBV12-3 or TRBV12-4 to TRBJ2-1, with D possibly called TRBD1 or TRBD2 (7 bases each). Trimming pared 10 bases from V and 9 bases from J, leaving 19 bases between. The CDR3 is 13 residues long. The CDR3 DNA reads as TGTGCCACCGCGGGGGACAGTTACCTTGAGCAGTTCTTC. This sequence encodes CATAGDSYLEQFF.

This chain connects TRBV7-2 to TRBJ2-6; D is undetermined. The V gene's germline CDR1 is SGHTA and CDR2 FQGNSA. This CDR3 contains 18 residues. V was trimmed by 5 bases and J by 2 bases, leaving 19 bases between them. CDR3 bases: TGTGCCAGCAGCCTCCGGTGGGTCGGTGGAACTGGGGCCAACGTCCTGACTTTC. Its protein product is CASSLRWVGGTGANVLTF.

The genes are TRBV24-1 and TRBJ1-5; D is undetermined. The CDR3 runs 14 residues. Germline CDR1 and CDR2: KGHDR and SFDVKD. Trimming pared 3 bases from V and 0 bases from J, leaving 5 bases between. CDR3 protein: CATSDAGSNQPQHF. Written as DNA, the CDR3 is TGTGCCACCAGTGATGCGGGTAGCAATCAGCCCCAGCATTTT.

V is TRBV14 and J is TRBJ2-1, with D perhaps matching TRBD2 (6 bases). Germline values: CDR1 SGHDN, CDR2 FVKESK. This CDR3 has 17 amino acids. Trimming pared 1 base from V and 0 bases from J, leaving 13 bases between. The CDR3 nucleotides are TGTGCCAGCAGCCAAGGGTTTGGCGGGGTCTCCTACAATGAGCAGTTCTTC. This sequence encodes CASSQGFGGVSYNEQFF.

The rearrangement uses TRBV7-6 and TRBJ1-3; D is ambiguous. The CDR3 is made up of 17 amino acids. V was pared by 5 bases and J by 0 bases, with 17 bases between. Germline CDR1 SGHVS, CDR2 FNYEAQ. CDR3 in amino acids: CASSNPFTARSGNTIYF. CDR3 in DNA: TGTGCCAGCAGCAATCCTTTTACAGCTCGCTCTGGAAACACCATATATTTT.

The chain joins TRBV6-1 to TRBJ2-3; tentative D call: TRBD2 (5 bases). CDR3 length: 16 residues. The V gene lost 4 bases and the J gene lost 0 bases, with 14 bases spanning the gap. Germline V gene lookup returns CDR1 MNHNS and CDR2 SASEGT. The CDR3 nucleotides are TGTGCCAGCAGTGGAGGGTGGGGTTCCAGCACAGATACGCAGTATTTT. Its protein product is CASSGGWGSSTDTQYF.

To note about this clone: Different DNA sequences within this sample yield the same CDR3. This chain links TRBV10-2 with TRBJ1-1, with D unresolved. Germline V gives CDR1 WSHSY, CDR2 SAAADI. This CDR3 region has 13 residues. V was pared by 5 bases and J by 0 bases, with 7 bases between. CDR3 residues: CASSPGMNTEAFF. CDR3 nucleotide sequence: TGCGCCAGCAGTCCCGGGATGAACACTGAAGCTTTCTTT.

This rearrangement joins TRBV20-1 to TRBJ2-5; D is unclear. CDR1 is DFQATT and CDR2 is SNEGSKA in the germline V gene (reference sequence). Trimming removed 2 bases from V and 5 bases from J, with 6 bases in between. The CDR3 runs 11 residues. The CDR3 bases are TGCAGTGCTAGAAATATCGAGACCCAGTACTTC. This translates into CSARNIETQYF.

A single count supports this clone. The CDR3 DNA is TGTGCCAGCAGTTCTGAGTATCGGACTGAAGCTTTCTTT. Translation gives CASSSEYRTEAFF. This rearrangement joins TRBV5-6 to TRBJ1-1, with no clear D. CDR1 is SGHDT and CDR2 is YYEEEE in the germline V gene. This CDR3 has 13 amino acids. V shed 5 bases and J shed 5 bases, with 13 bases lying between them.

As to this clone: Other nucleotide sequences in the sample specify the same CDR3. The rearrangement uses TRBV2 and TRBJ2-7; D ambiguous. The CDR3 is made up of 11 amino acids. The germline gives CDR1 SNHLY, CDR2 FYNNEI. The germline V and J ends were trimmed by 3 bases and 4 bases, with 4 bases remaining between them. Written as DNA, the CDR3 is TGTGCCAGCAGTGAGGCATACGAGCAGTACTTC. This codes for CASSEAYEQYF.

V gene TRBV5-6 combines with J gene TRBJ2-3; TRBD2 matches 12 bases. The CDR3 is 17 residues long. Germline V gene sequence: CDR1 SGHDT, CDR2 YYEEEE. J gave up 0 bases and V 4 bases, and 6 bases lay outside the gene matches. The CDR3 is CASSPGLAGSSTDTQYF. Written as DNA, the CDR3 is TGTGCCAGCAGCCCCGGACTAGCGGGGAGTAGCACAGATACGCAGTATTTT.

V gene TRBV4-1 combines with J gene TRBJ2-1; no definite D call. CDR3 size: 15 residues. Germline CDR1 reads MGHRA; CDR2 reads YSYEKL. V lost 0 bases and J lost 8, with 14 bases in between. CDR3 nucleotide sequence: TGCGCCAGCAGCCAAGAAGGCAAAGGGCTGGATGAGCAGTTCTTC. The encoded protein is CASSQEGKGLDEQFF.

Of note for this clone: Other DNA sequences within the sample encode an identical CDR3. The chain joins TRBV9 to TRBJ2-5, with D possibly TRBD2 on 5 matching bases. The CDR3 loop spans 14 amino acids. The germline gives CDR1 SGDLS, CDR2 YYNGEE. Trimming left V 0 bases short and J 2 bases short, with 8 bases between. CDR3 DNA sequence: TGTGCCAGCAGCGTAGCGGGATCACAAGAGACCCAGTACTTC. Protein product: CASSVAGSQETQYF.

The chain links TRBV27 to TRBJ1-2, with D unclear. The CDR3 runs 14 residues. V was shortened by 2 bases and J by 5 bases, with 12 bases between the two germline ends. The germline gives CDR1 MNHEY, CDR2 SMNVEV (reference sequence). DNA for the CDR3: TGTGCCAGCAGTTTAGGTAGGGCGGCGTATGGCTACACCTTC. Translating it yields CASSLGRAAYGYTF.

This clone was recorded once. This chain links TRBV29-1 with TRBJ1-4; possibly TRBD1 for D (5 bases). V lost 8 bases to trimming and J lost 7 bases, with 20 bases between them. Germline CDR1 is SQVTM and CDR2 is ANQGSEA. The CDR3 extends over 14 amino acids. This chain's CDR3 is CSIRSAAGGEKLFF. The DNA for the CDR3 is TGCAGCATCCGATCTGCCGCGGGGGGTGAAAAACTGTTTTTT.

The chain uses TRBV2 and TRBJ1-2; 7 positions match TRBD1. Unmatched junction bases numbered 5, after V lost 6 bases and J lost 7 bases. CDR1 SNHLY and CDR2 FYNNEI come from the germline V gene. The CDR3 spans 12 residues. The CDR3, as DNA: TGTGCCAGCAGGGCAGGGGGAGCTGGCTACACCTTC. This sequence encodes CASRAGGAGYTF. The whole variable domain, filled in from reference TRBV2 and TRBJ1-2, reads EPEVTQTPSHQVTQMGQEVILRCVPISNHLYFYWYRQILGQKVEFLVSFYNNEISEKSEIFDDQFSVERPDGSNFTLKIRSTKLEDSAMYFCASRAGGAGYTFGSGTRLTVV.

The chain recombines TRBV5-6 with TRBJ1-1; D is possibly TRBD1 (6 bases). Germline CDR1 is SGHDT and CDR2 is YYEEEE. The CDR3 contains 16 residues. Trimming shortened V by 0 bases and J by 1 base, and 13 bases separated the two germline ends. Written as DNA, the CDR3 is TGTGCCAGCAGCTTGGAGGGGGAGTTGGGGAACACTGAAGCTTTCTTT. It translates to CASSLEGELGNTEAFF.

V usage is TRBV5-4 and J usage is TRBJ1-1; D remains ambiguous. V shed 4 bases and J shed 0 bases, with 16 bases lying between them. Per germline, CDR1 SGHNT and CDR2 YYREEE (reference sequence). CDR3 size: 16 residues. This CDR3 is CASSTLAGPMNTEAFF. As DNA, the CDR3 is TGTGCCAGCAGCACTTTAGCCGGGCCCATGAACACTGAAGCTTTCTTT.